These 19 T cell receptor beta chains were all obtained from the same sample, sequenced in a study of T cells after posttransplantation cyclophosphamide. Sequenced by immunoSEQ multiplex PCR; TCRdb stores in-frame clones only, minus some. The table includes about 16,000 clones, around 87% detected once. Controls had myeloablative marrow grafts with methotrexate and calcineurin inhibitor, sampled at 1 year. This sample comprised PBMCs, obtained after an allogeneic stem cell transplant with a calcineurin inhibitor and methotrexate. The receptors were sampled from a male patient in his 50s who received an allogeneic stem cell transplant from an unrelated donor, was CMV-positive, and had chronic GVHD only. The graft donor may have given rise to some T cells.

Details on this clone: One junction end disagrees with the germline gene, perhaps due to a read error. The gene calls are TRBV19 and TRBJ2-5; tentative D call: TRBD1 (5 bases). This CDR3 has 13 residues. Germline values: CDR1 LNHDA, CDR2 SQIVND (reference sequence). CDR3 residues: CASSQGNQDTQYF. The CDR3 coding sequence is TGTGCCAGTAGCCAGGGAAACCAAGACACCCAGTACTTC.

The chain uses TRBV5-4 and TRBJ2-6, with 8 bases that match TRBD1. The CDR3 loop spans 15 amino acids. Germline V gene sequence: CDR1 SGHNT, CDR2 YYREEE (reference sequence). V gave up 5 bases and J gave up 2 bases; unmatched junction bases: 3. The CDR3 nucleotides read TGTGCCAGCAGAGGACAGGGTACTGGGGCCAACGTCCTGACTTTC. This encodes CASRGQGTGANVLTF.

The chain recombines TRBV4-1 with TRBJ2-7; a possible D gene is TRBD2 (6 bases). Germline V gene data show CDR1 as MGHRA and CDR2 as YSYEKL. V was cut by 1 base and J by 2 bases, with 9 bases left in between. CDR3 length: 14 residues. CDR3 DNA sequence: TGCGCCAGCAGCCAAGCGGCGGGGACCTACGAGCAGTACTTC. This translates into CASSQAAGTYEQYF.

The J gene is TRBJ1-2, the V gene TRBV7-9; D not certain. The CDR3 has 15 residues. Germline V lookup: CDR1 SEHNR, CDR2 FQNEAQ (reference sequence). The V and J ends lost 3 bases and 2 bases respectively, with 13 bases between them. DNA for the CDR3: TGTGCCAGCAGCTTTGGCGGGAGGTCGAACTATGGCTACACCTTC. Translated: CASSFGGRSNYGYTF.

The chain combines TRBV7-2 with TRBJ2-3; TRBD1 is a possible D gene (6 bases). Trimming took 5 bases from V and 3 from J, leaving 15 bases between them. This CDR3 region has 15 residues. Germline lookup yields CDR1 SGHTA and CDR2 FQGNSA. CDR3 in amino acids: CASSLYRDRTDTQYF. CDR3 bases: TGTGCCAGCAGCCTATACAGGGATAGGACAGATACGCAGTATTTT.

The rearrangement uses TRBV13 and TRBJ2-3, with 8 bases fitting TRBD1. With V trimmed by 2 bases and J by 3 bases, 13 bases remained unmatched. Per the germline V gene, CDR1 is PRHDT and CDR2 is FYEKMQ (reference sequence). CDR3 size: 18 residues. Here the CDR3 reads CASSLRAPGQGATDTQYF. The CDR3 nucleotides read TGTGCCAGCAGCTTAAGAGCCCCGGGGCAGGGGGCTACAGATACGCAGTATTTT.

This sequence joins TRBV28 and TRBJ2-3, with 10 bases lining up with TRBD1. With 6 bases clipped from V and 4 bases from J, the junction kept 10 bases outside the gene matches. The CDR3 runs 16 residues. Germline V lookup: CDR1 MDHEN, CDR2 SYDVKM. Here the CDR3 DNA reads TGTGCCAGCAGGGGTGACAGGGGGCGCGGGGCAGATACGCAGTATTTT. This sequence encodes CASRGDRGRGADTQYF.

The chain employs TRBV7-6 and TRBJ2-7, with 11 bases that match TRBD2. From germline, CDR1 is SGHVS and CDR2 FNYEAQ. J gave up 4 bases and V 5 bases, and 7 bases lay outside the gene matches. This CDR3 comprises 15 residues. The DNA of the CDR3 is TGTGCCAGCAGCCGAACTAGCGGGAGCCTATACGAGCAGTACTTC. Protein: CASSRTSGSLYEQYF.

The chain has TRBV7-9 and TRBJ2-2; 8 positions agree with TRBD1. CDR1 and CDR2 (germline): SEHNR, FQNEAQ (reference sequence). This CDR3 region has 17 residues. V gave up 5 bases and J gave up 2 bases; unmatched junction bases: 10. The DNA of the CDR3 is TGTGCCAGCAGCCTAAGGAGCGGACAGGGAAACACCGGGGAGCTGTTTTTT. Translating gives CASSLRSGQGNTGELFF.

This sequence joins TRBV5-1 and TRBJ2-1; 9 positions agree with TRBD2. V was pared by 7 bases and J by 8 bases, with 13 bases of the junction left unmatched. Germline CDR1 and CDR2: SGHRS and YFSETQ. This CDR3 has 15 amino acids. In DNA, the CDR3 is TGCGCCAGCCGCCAGGTAGCGGGAGCCATCTATGAGCAGTTCTTC. This translates into CASRQVAGAIYEQFF.

With regard to this clone: Within the sample, other DNA sequences also encode this same CDR3. This chain joins TRBV27 and TRBJ1-1, with 8 bases fitting TRBD1. J lost 1 base, V lost 8 bases, and 12 bases had no gene match. Germline V gene sequence: CDR1 MNHEY, CDR2 SMNVEV (reference sequence). This CDR3 has 16 amino acids. CDR3 DNA: TGTGCCAGCGGACGCTACAGGGACAGGTCGAACACTGAAGCTTTCTTT. This gives the protein CASGRYRDRSNTEAFF.

This sequence joins TRBV5-5 and TRBJ1-2; perhaps TRBD1 as D (5 bases). The CDR3 has 14 amino acids. Germline V lookup: CDR1 SGHKS, CDR2 YYEKEE (reference sequence). V dropped 5 bases and J dropped 4 bases, with 15 bases sitting between them. The CDR3 loop reads CASSPAQGFYGYTF. For the CDR3, the DNA is TGTGCCAGCAGTCCTGCCCAGGGATTCTATGGCTACACCTTC.

This chain links TRBV5-1 with TRBJ2-1, with 8 bases fitting TRBD2. V gave up 0 bases and J gave up 0 bases; unmatched junction bases: 2. The CDR3 totals 16 residues. In germline, CDR1 is SGHRS, CDR2 YFSETQ. The CDR3 coding sequence is TGCGCCAGCAGCTTGGGACTAGCGTTCTCCTACAATGAGCAGTTCTTC. The encoded protein is CASSLGLAFSYNEQFF. Drawing the rest from reference TRBV5-1 and TRBJ2-1, the complete variable domain is KAGVTQTPRYLIKTRGQQVTLSCSPISGHRSVSWYQQTPGQGLQFLFEYFSETQRNKGNFPGRFSGRQFSNSRSEMNVSTLELGDSALYLCASSLGLAFSYNEQFFGPGTRLTVL.

The chain's CDR3 is CASSQVDGTPKNIQYF. The DNA of the CDR3 is TGCGCCAGCAGCCAAGTAGACGGGACACCGAAAAACATTCAGTACTTC. The V gene is TRBV4-1, the J gene TRBJ2-4; perhaps TRBD1 as D (6 bases). CDR3 length: 16 amino acids. CDR1 is MGHRA and CDR2 is YSYEKL in the germline V gene. V was trimmed by 1 base and J by 4 bases, leaving 14 bases between them.

The genes are TRBV19 and TRBJ1-6, with D unresolved. The CDR3 runs 15 residues. V was trimmed by 1 base and J by 10 bases, leaving 14 bases between them. Germline CDR1 is LNHDA and CDR2 is SQIVND (reference sequence). CDR3 DNA sequence: TGTGCCAGTAGTATAGGGAGTAGAAGTAGGTCACCCCTCCACTTT. Translated, it gives CASSIGSRSRSPLHF.

This clone was recorded only once. The chain couples TRBV28 to TRBJ2-2; TRBD2 matches at 7 bases. Per germline, CDR1 MDHEN and CDR2 SYDVKM. The CDR3 sequence is 13 residues long. Trimming removed 6 bases from V and 5 bases from J; junction bases left unmatched: 3. This CDR3 reads CASRGGRTGELFF. The CDR3 DNA reads as TGTGCCAGCAGGGGAGGGAGGACCGGGGAGCTGTTTTTT.

The rearrangement uses TRBV11-2 and TRBJ2-3; the match to TRBD2 covers 7 bases. Trimming took 1 base from V and 3 from J; bases not matched to a gene: 13. The V gene's germline CDR1 is SGHAT and CDR2 FQNNGV. The CDR3 length is 18 residues. The CDR3 spells CASSLGPGGLEETDTQYF. CDR3 bases: TGTGCCAGCAGCTTAGGGCCGGGGGGACTCGAAGAAACAGATACGCAGTATTTT.

This rearrangement joins TRBV7-2 to TRBJ2-1; unclear D gene. The CDR3 covers 13 residues. Germline V gives CDR1 SGHTA, CDR2 FQGNSA. Trimming shortened V by 7 bases and J by 9 bases, and 16 bases separated the two germline ends. The CDR3 sequence is CASTRNLVSEQFF. The CDR3 region has the DNA TGTGCCAGCACCCGAAATCTGGTGAGTGAGCAGTTCTTC.

This rearrangement joins TRBV9 to TRBJ2-3; D is undetermined. Trimming removed 4 bases at V and 4 bases at J, with 10 bases between. Looked up from germline, CDR1 is SGDLS and CDR2 is YYNGEE. CDR3 size: 13 residues. The CDR3 DNA follows: TGTGCCAGCAGCCCCTGGGCTTCAGATACGCAGTATTTT. Encoded protein: CASSPWASDTQYF.